Sequencing of this T cell receptor (beta chain) was carried out in a study of cytomegalovirus exposure and HLA in healthy donors. This clone was seen more than once but under ten times. Germline CDR1 reads MDHEN; CDR2 reads SYDVKM. This CDR3 contains 15 residues. With V trimmed by 5 bases and J by 2 bases, 7 bases remained unmatched. The study ran its PCR with 60 Vbeta and 13 Jbeta primers. This table comes from immunoSEQ multiplex PCR, and its TCRdb copy is limited to in-frame clones, with some not included. The table records roughly 100,000 clones, 73% of them present only once. The V and J genes are TRBV28 and TRBJ2-3; 7 bases align to TRBD2. Sequenced material: PBMCs. The TCR sequence derives from a man in his forties in good health and CMV-seronegative. This chain's CDR3 is CASSLRTSYTDTQYF. The DNA of the CDR3 is TGTGCCAGCAGTCTACGGACTAGTTACACAGATACGCAGTATTTT.